Detailed here is one T cell receptor beta chain. This sample is part of a study of blood T cell repertoires in COVID-19. Those enrolled, adults aged roughly 18 to 90 years, came from 25 or so US areas. The germline V gene encodes CDR1 LGHDT and CDR2 YNNKEL (reference sequence). The CDR3 contains 18 residues. V was pared by 0 bases and J by 7 bases, with 23 bases between. Clones were sequenced by immunoSEQ multiplex PCR, and TCRdb holds only the in-frame ones, with some missing. The table records about 270,000 clones, about nine tenths of them present only once. The receptor was isolated from a woman aged 40 to 50 with acute COVID-19. Sequencing was carried out using PBMCs or T cells enriched from blood (not recorded which). The chain employs TRBV3-1 (or the pseudogene TRBV3-2) and TRBJ2-3; weak D call: TRBD2 (5 bases). The CDR3 DNA reads TGTGCCAGCAGCCAAGATCCCCCACTAGTTTCCGCGACTAATACGCAGTATTTT. Its protein product is CASSQDPPLVSATNTQYF.